The sequence of this T cell receptor (beta chain) was determined in a study of CD8 T cells in Susac syndrome. General study findings and limits: There was no clonal expansion in the CD4+ T cell repertoires of Susac syndrome.

After extraction with the RNeasy kit, about 0.45 to 1 ug of the RNA was reverse transcribed using random hexamers. The immunoSEQ assay covered 54 Vbeta and 13 Jbeta segments for CDR3. TCRdb reprocessed the immunoSEQ multiplex PCR reads with MiXCR, giving one entry per CDR3 protein. The repertoire holds 70,000 to 75,000 distinct CDR3 sequences, with 93% as singletons. Sequencing of TCR beta covered CD8+ and CD4+ T cells obtained from blood. FACS enriched CD8+ TEMRA cells, while bulk CD8+ and CD4+ were negatively isolated. V shed 5 bases and J shed 4 bases, with 11 bases lying between them. This CDR3 region has 13 residues. Comments on this clonotype: The antigen remains unidentified.

Sequenced: CD4+ T cells from PBMCs. The sequence derives from a human donor with Susac syndrome. V and J are TRBV12-3 or TRBV12-4 and TRBJ2-5, with TRBD1 as a possible D gene (5 bases). The CDR3 spells CASSGAALETQYF. Written as DNA, the CDR3 is TGTGCCAGCAGTGGGGCGGCCCTAGAGACCCAGTACTTC.